This TCR beta chain was sequenced for a study of CD8 T cells in Susac syndrome. When the RNA was reverse transcribed, random hexamers were used with an input of about 0.5 to 1 ug. Amplification of the TCR beta CDR3 was carried out by immunoSEQ multiplex PCR, which spanned a total of 54 Vbeta and 13 Jbeta segments. TCRdb called the immunoSEQ multiplex PCR reads again in MiXCR, with one record for every CDR3 protein. The table lists around 18,000 distinct CDR3 sequences, about 95% of them singletons. Controls matched for age and sex were healthy donors. The TEMRA cells underwent FACS enrichment, while the CD8+ and CD4+ T cells underwent negative isolation. V lost 1 base, J lost 2 bases, and 11 bases lay in between. Per the germline V gene, CDR1 is LGHNA and CDR2 is YNFKEQ. The CDR3 sequence is 15 residues long.

This clonotype was obtained from a human donor in good health. Sequenced sample: CD8+ T cells from PBMCs. The V and J genes are TRBV4-2 and TRBJ2-5; D is unresolved. The CDR3 DNA sequence: TGTGCCAGCAGCCAAGCTAATAACGGACAAGAGACCCAGTACTTC. Translated: CASSQANNGQETQYF.